The 10 T cell receptor beta chains in this list originate from one sample, sequenced in a study of Ad26.COV2.S vaccination and SARS-CoV-2 variants. Libraries were prepared by immunoSEQ multiplex PCR; TCRdb keeps only in-frame clonotypes and omits some of them. Seen here are 440,000 or so clones, roughly nine tenths observed once, and the top ten hold 1.7%. Indicated treatment: over 15 received Ad26.COV2.S at low or high dose, single or two shots; about 5 received placebo; per-sample allocation not given. Day 63 after the first vaccine or placebo injection was the time point for sampling. This specimen consisted of peripheral blood, obtained in a trial of Ad26.COV2.S vaccine versus placebo. The origin of the receptors is a person aged 18-60 years who received the Ad26.COV2.S COVID-19 vaccine or a placebo.

The chain has TRBV27 and TRBJ2-7, with a weak D call TRBD2 (6 bases). This CDR3 region has 15 residues. From germline, CDR1 is MNHEY and CDR2 SMNVEV (reference sequence). V was clipped by 7 bases and J by 2 bases, with 18 bases between them. CDR3 DNA: TGTGCCAGCACCCAGTTTGGGGGAGGTGCCTACGAGCAGTACTTC. Protein sequence: CASTQFGGGAYEQYF.

This chain joins TRBV11-2 and TRBJ2-7, with 9 bases aligning to TRBD2. The trim removed 8 bases at V and 7 bases at J, leaving 15 bases unmatched. The CDR3 has 15 amino acids. Germline CDR1 reads SGHAT; CDR2 reads FQNNGV. CDR3 sequence: CASGFGGRAGGEQYF. The CDR3 bases are TGTGCCAGCGGATTCGGCGGGAGGGCCGGGGGAGAGCAGTACTTC.

This sequence joins TRBV7-9 and TRBJ2-5, with a possible D match to TRBD1 (5 bases). The CDR3 is made up of 16 amino acids. V lost 1 base and J lost 4, with 16 bases in between. Germline V gene sequence: CDR1 SEHNR, CDR2 FQNEAQ (reference sequence). CDR3 in amino acids: CASSLEVTGIGETQYF. As DNA, the CDR3 is TGTGCCAGCAGCTTAGAAGTAACAGGCATTGGAGAGACCCAGTACTTC. The full variable domain, completed using reference TRBV7-9 and TRBJ2-5, is DTGVSQNPRHKITKRGQNVTFRCDPISEHNRLYWYRQTLGQGPEFLTYFQNEAQLEKSRLLSDRFSAERPKGSFSTLEIQRTEQGDSAMYLCASSLEVTGIGETQYFGPGTRLLVL.

The CDR3 sequence is CASDSISYEQYF. The CDR3 DNA reads TGTGCCAGCGACAGTATCTCCTACGAGCAGTACTTC. The V call is TRBV6-5, the J call TRBJ2-7; D is possibly TRBD1 (5 bases). CDR1 is MNHEY and CDR2 is SVGAGI in the germline V gene. The CDR3 totals 12 residues. V was cut by 8 bases and J by 0 bases, with 8 bases left in between.

This chain joins TRBV6-5 and TRBJ1-4; D not certain. The V gene's germline CDR1 is MNHEY and CDR2 SVGAGI. V gave up 0 bases and J gave up 7 bases, with 15 bases separating them. CDR3 length equals 16 residues. The CDR3 loop is CASSYSPGPVSEKLFF. Written as DNA, the CDR3 is TGTGCCAGCAGTTACTCACCCGGACCAGTTAGTGAAAAACTGTTTTTT.

The V and J genes are TRBV27 and TRBJ1-2; weak D call: TRBD1 (6 bases). This CDR3 comprises 15 residues. CDR1 and CDR2 from the germline V gene are MNHEY and SMNVEV (reference sequence). V lost 4 bases and J lost 1, with 13 bases in between. In DNA form, the CDR3 reads TGTGCCAGCAGTTCCGCAGGGGCGATTAACTATGGCTACACCTTC. It encodes CASSSAGAINYGYTF.

This clone was counted only a few times. This chain uses TRBV10-3 with TRBJ1-5; D call uncertain. The CDR3 covers 13 residues. The ends were cut back, 11 bases at V and 0 bases at J, with 11 bases in the middle. Per the germline V gene, CDR1 is ENHRY and CDR2 is SYGVKD. The CDR3 sequence: CASTGVSNQPQHF. Here the CDR3 DNA reads TGTGCCTCGACTGGAGTTAGCAATCAGCCCCAGCATTTT.

The chain joins TRBV30 to TRBJ2-5; no reliable D call. The CDR3 is made up of 13 amino acids. Germline values: CDR1 GTSNPN, CDR2 SVGIG (reference sequence). V was clipped by 0 bases and J by 5 bases, with 10 bases between them. The CDR3 DNA is TGTGCCTGGAGTGTTTACTCCAGGGAGACCCAGTACTTC. Translation: CAWSVYSRETQYF.

This rearrangement joins TRBV6-5 to TRBJ2-1; 13 nucleotides line up with TRBD2. The CDR3 is 15 amino acids. The germline V gene has CDR1 MNHEY and CDR2 SVGAGI. V lost 5 bases, J lost 8 bases, and 6 bases stayed unmatched. CDR3 sequence reads: CASSKLAGGPHEQFF. The CDR3 bases are TGTGCCAGCAGTAAACTAGCGGGAGGGCCCCATGAGCAGTTCTTC.

The chain uses TRBV10-3 and TRBJ2-3, with TRBD2 matching 14 bases. From germline, CDR1 is ENHRY and CDR2 SYGVKD. With 1 base clipped from V and 1 base from J, the junction kept 4 bases outside the gene matches. The CDR3 sequence is 18 residues long. CDR3: CAISEYGLAGGRTDTQYF. Here the CDR3 DNA reads TGTGCCATCAGTGAGTACGGACTAGCGGGGGGTCGCACAGATACGCAGTATTTT.